This TCR beta chain was identified in a study of blood T cell repertoires in COVID-19. In the original analysis: Amplifying reference gene primers gave estimates of nucleated cell counts. Generated by immunoSEQ multiplex PCR, the TCRdb table keeps only in-frame clones and is missing some. The D gene and trimming were derived from the DNA, and the V and J assignments and clone size from that table. This table holds some 220,000 clones, 70% to 85% found once. This CDR3 is 20 amino acids long. CDR1 is LNHNV and CDR2 is YYDKDF in the germline V gene (reference sequence). The J segment lost 2 bases and the V segment lost 2 bases, leaving 17 bases of the junction unmatched.

Sequencing was performed on peripheral blood. This TCR was sampled from a man aged 45-65 years with active or convalescent COVID-19. The gene calls are TRBV15 and TRBJ2-1; 8 nucleotides line up with TRBD2. The CDR3 DNA reads as TGTGCCACCAGCAGATTCCCCCCGGGGGGGAGTGAGGGAACCTACAATGAGCAGTTCTTC. Its translation: CATSRFPPGGSEGTYNEQFF.